This T cell receptor beta chain stems from a study of blood T cell repertoires in COVID-19. Per the original data handling: Reference gene primer amplification in the assay estimated nucleated cell counts. Sequenced by immunoSEQ multiplex PCR; TCRdb stores in-frame clones only, minus some. That table gives V, J and clone size, and the DNA gave D and trimming. The repertoire holds about 480,000 clones, with around 89% as singletons. A note on this clone: Other DNA sequences of this sample code for an identical CDR3.

V was pared by 0 bases and J by 4 bases, with 4 bases of the junction left unmatched. This CDR3 spans 16 amino acids. CDR1 is SGDLS, CDR2 YYNGEE, per germline. The sequenced sample consisted of peripheral blood. This TCR was recovered from a woman in her 30s with acute or convalescent COVID-19. This sequence joins TRBV9 and TRBJ2-5, with 12 bases matching TRBD2. Written as DNA, the CDR3 is TGTGCCAGCAGCGTAGGGCTAGCGGGGGGGCTAGAGACCCAGTACTTC. The encoded protein is CASSVGLAGGLETQYF.